This T cell receptor (beta chain) was captured by sequencing in a study of T cells after posttransplantation cyclophosphamide. This clone was found many times. The antigen remains unidentified. Measured with immunoSEQ multiplex PCR; TCRdb has only the in-frame clones, and not every one. The sample is made up of about 12,000 clones, none counted only once. Study findings and constraints: Later blood repertoires were often dominated by clones from the donor CD8+ memory compartment. Tissue-infiltrating T cells from skin or gut overlapped little with blood T cells. TRB clonality was highly associated with recipient CMV seropositivity and reactivation.

The germline V and J ends were trimmed by 0 bases and 1 base, with 4 bases remaining between them. The CDR3 runs to 13 residues. Germline CDR1 reads SGHRS; CDR2 reads YFSETQ. The TCR was taken from a woman aged 40 to 50 in good health, CMV-negative, and a related stem cell transplant donor. Material: PBMCs. The chain employs TRBV5-1 and TRBJ1-1; D uncertain. Written as DNA, the CDR3 is TGCGCCAGCAGCTTGGCCGGGAACACTGAAGCTTTCTTT. Residues: CASSLAGNTEAFF.